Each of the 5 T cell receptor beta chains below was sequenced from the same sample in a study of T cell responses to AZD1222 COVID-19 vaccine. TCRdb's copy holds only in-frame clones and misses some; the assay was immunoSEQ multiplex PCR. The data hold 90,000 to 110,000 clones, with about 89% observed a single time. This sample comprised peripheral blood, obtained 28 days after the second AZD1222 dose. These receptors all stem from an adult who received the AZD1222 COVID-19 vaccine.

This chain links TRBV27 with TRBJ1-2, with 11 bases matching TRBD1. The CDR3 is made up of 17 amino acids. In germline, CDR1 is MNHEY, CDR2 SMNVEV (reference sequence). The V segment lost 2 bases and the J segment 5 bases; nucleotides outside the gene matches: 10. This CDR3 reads CASSLSPSGQGEYGYTF. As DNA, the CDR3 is TGTGCCAGCAGTTTAAGCCCTTCGGGACAGGGGGAGTATGGCTACACCTTC.

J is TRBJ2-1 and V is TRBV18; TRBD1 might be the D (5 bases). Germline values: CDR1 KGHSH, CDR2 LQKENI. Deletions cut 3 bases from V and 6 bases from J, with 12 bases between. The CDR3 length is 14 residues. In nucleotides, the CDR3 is TGTGCCAGCTCACCCAGGGTCCCAGGCAATGAGCAGTTCTTC. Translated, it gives CASSPRVPGNEQFF.

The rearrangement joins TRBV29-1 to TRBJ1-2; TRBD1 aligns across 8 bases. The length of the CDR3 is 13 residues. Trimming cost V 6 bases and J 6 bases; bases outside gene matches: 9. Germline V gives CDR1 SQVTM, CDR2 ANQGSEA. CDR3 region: CSVSGQGGNGYTF. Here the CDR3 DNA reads TGCAGCGTATCCGGACAGGGCGGGAATGGCTACACCTTC.

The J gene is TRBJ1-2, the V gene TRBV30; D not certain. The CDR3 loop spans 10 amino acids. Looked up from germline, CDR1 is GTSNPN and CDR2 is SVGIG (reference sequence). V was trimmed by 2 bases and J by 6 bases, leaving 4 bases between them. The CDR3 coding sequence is TGTGCCTGGAGTAAAAATGGCTACACCTTC. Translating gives CAWSKNGYTF.

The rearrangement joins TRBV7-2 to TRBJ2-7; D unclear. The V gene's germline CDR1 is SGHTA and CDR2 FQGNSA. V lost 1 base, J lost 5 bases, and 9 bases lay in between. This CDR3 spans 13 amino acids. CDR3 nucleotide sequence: TGTGCCAGCAGCTTAGGGCCCAGCAACGAGCAGTACTTC. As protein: CASSLGPSNEQYF.